The 6 T cell receptor beta chains below come from one sample, sequenced in a study of T-cell reconstitution after alpha-beta-depleted transplantation in children. Preparing the TCRbeta library involved the use of unique molecular identifiers. A single record per CDR3 protein comes from TCRdb applying MiXCR to the PCR reads. The sample shows 200,000 to 250,000 distinct CDR3 sequences, around 9.6% of them seen only once. The source material was PBMCs from the stem cell graft donor, sampled from the stem cell graft. The receptor source for this set is a human donor who donated a stem cell graft to a child with acute lymphoblastic leukemia.

This clonotype was seen only a few times. The J gene is TRBJ1-2, the V gene TRBV2; D possibly corresponds to TRBD1 (5 bases). Trimming shortened V by 3 bases and J by 8 bases, and 13 bases separated the two germline ends. The CDR3 has 13 amino acids. Germline loops: CDR1 SNHLY, CDR2 FYNNEI. The CDR3 nucleotides read TGTGCCAGCAGTGATGTGGGGCGGGAAGGCTACACCTTC. Translation: CASSDVGREGYTF.

The table lists this clonotype with many counts. The chain is built from TRBV7-2 and TRBJ1-6; D not resolved. The CDR3 covers 15 residues. Per germline, CDR1 SGHTA and CDR2 FQGNSA. The V end was cut by 5 bases, the J end by 7 bases, with 15 bases between. Here the CDR3 reads CASSPSVSTNSPLHF. The CDR3 nucleotides read TGTGCCAGCAGCCCCAGTGTATCAACCAATTCACCCCTCCACTTT. Drawing the rest from reference TRBV7-2 and TRBJ1-6, the complete variable domain is GAGVSQSPSNKVTEKGKDVELRCDPISGHTALYWYRQSLGQGLEFLIYFQGNSAPDKSGLPSDRFSAERTGGSVSTLTIQRTQQEDSAVYLCASSPSVSTNSPLHFGNGTRLTVT.

This clonotype was counted many times. This rearrangement joins TRBV5-1 to TRBJ2-2; 8 bases are shared with TRBD1. CDR1 is SGHRS and CDR2 is YFSETQ in the germline V gene. Losses at the gene ends were 3 bases for V and 3 bases for J; bases not matched to a gene: 16. The CDR3 covers 19 residues. Written as DNA, the CDR3 is TGCGCCAGCAGCTCCTATTTTAACAGGGGGGAAGATGACACCGGGGAGCTGTTTTTT. Protein product: CASSSYFNRGEDDTGELFF.

This chain connects TRBV3-1 to TRBJ2-1; no firm D call. This CDR3 has 12 amino acids. Trimming cost V 4 bases and J 5 bases, with 6 bases left between them. CDR1 is LGHDT and CDR2 is YNNKEL in the germline V gene (reference sequence). CDR3 nucleotide sequence: TGTGCCAGCAGCCCCAGCAACAATGAGCAGTTCTTC. It codes for CASSPSNNEQFF.

This clonotype was observed many times. This rearrangement joins TRBV25-1 to TRBJ1-6, with 7 bases identical to TRBD1. V was pared by 9 bases and J by 7 bases, with 12 bases of the junction left unmatched. Germline V gives CDR1 MGHDK, CDR2 SYGVNS. This CDR3 region has 15 residues. CDR3 residues: CASRAPGQINSPLHF. As DNA, the CDR3 is TGTGCCAGTCGAGCCCCGGGACAGATAAATTCACCCCTCCACTTT.

This clonotype was found a few times. This chain joins TRBV6-1 and TRBJ1-1; TRBD1 might be the D (6 bases). Germline V gives CDR1 MNHNS, CDR2 SASEGT. The CDR3 runs to 16 residues. The V gene lost 6 bases and the J gene lost 1 base, with 18 bases spanning the gap. CDR3 region: CASSPPGRGPNTEAFF. CDR3 bases: TGTGCCAGCAGCCCTCCGGGCAGGGGACCGAACACTGAAGCTTTCTTT.